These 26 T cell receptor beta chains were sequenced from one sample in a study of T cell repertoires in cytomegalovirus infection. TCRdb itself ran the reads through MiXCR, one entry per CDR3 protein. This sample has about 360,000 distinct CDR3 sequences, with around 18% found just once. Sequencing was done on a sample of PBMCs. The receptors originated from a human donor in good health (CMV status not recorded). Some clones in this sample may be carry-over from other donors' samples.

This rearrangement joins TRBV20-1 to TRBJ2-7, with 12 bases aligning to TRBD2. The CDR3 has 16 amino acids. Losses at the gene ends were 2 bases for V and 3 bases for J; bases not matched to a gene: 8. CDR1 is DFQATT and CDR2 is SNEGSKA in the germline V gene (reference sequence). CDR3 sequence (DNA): TGCAGTGCTAGACCCCCCGGACTAGCGGGACGCTACGAGCAGTACTTC. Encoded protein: CSARPPGLAGRYEQYF.

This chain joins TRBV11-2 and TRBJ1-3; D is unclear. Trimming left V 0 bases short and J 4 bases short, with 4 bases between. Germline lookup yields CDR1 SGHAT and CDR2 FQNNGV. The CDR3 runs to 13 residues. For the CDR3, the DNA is TGTGCCAGCAGCTTAGATCTGGGAAACACCATATATTTT. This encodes CASSLDLGNTIYF.

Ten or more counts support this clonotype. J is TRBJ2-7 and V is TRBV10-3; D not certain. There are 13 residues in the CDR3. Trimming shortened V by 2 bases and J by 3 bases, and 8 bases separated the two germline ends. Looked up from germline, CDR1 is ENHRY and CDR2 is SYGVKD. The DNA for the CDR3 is TGTGCCATCAGTGAGAGTCTACTCTACGAGCAGTACTTC. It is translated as CAISESLLYEQYF.

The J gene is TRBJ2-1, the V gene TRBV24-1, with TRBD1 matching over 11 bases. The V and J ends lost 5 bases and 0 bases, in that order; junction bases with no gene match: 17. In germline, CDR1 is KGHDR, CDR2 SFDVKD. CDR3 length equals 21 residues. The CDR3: CATSAVGLGQGVMSSYNEQFF. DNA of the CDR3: TGTGCCACCAGTGCCGTTGGCCTGGGACAGGGGGTAATGAGCTCCTACAATGAGCAGTTCTTC.

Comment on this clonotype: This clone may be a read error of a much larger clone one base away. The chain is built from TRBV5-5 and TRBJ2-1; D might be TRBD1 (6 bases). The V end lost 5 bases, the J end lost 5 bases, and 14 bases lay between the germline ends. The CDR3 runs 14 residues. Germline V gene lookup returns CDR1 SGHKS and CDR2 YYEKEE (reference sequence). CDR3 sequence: CASRMDSDHNEQFF. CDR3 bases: TGTGCCAGCAGGATGGACAGTGACCACAATGAGCAGTTCTTC.

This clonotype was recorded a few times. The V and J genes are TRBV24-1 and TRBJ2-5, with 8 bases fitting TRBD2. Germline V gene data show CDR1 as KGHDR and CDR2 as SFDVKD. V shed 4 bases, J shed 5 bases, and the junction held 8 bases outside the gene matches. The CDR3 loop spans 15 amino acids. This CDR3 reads CATSDPGGGGETQYF. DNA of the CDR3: TGTGCCACCAGTGACCCCGGGGGGGGCGGGGAGACCCAGTACTTC.

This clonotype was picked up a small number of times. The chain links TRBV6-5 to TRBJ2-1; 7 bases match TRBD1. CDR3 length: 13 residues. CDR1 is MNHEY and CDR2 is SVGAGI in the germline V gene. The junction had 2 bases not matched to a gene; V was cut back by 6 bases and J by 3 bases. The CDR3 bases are TGTGCCAGCAGCAGGGGGATCTACAATGAGCAGTTCTTC. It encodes CASSRGIYNEQFF.

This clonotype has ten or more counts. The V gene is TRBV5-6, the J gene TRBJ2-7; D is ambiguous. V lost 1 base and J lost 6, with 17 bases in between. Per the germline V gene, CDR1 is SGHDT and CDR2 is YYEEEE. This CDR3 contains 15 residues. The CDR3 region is CASSLLGKAQREQYF. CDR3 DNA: TGTGCCAGCAGCTTGTTGGGTAAGGCACAACGCGAGCAGTACTTC. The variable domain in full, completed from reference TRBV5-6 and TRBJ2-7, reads DAGVTQSPTHLIKTRGQQVTLRCSPKSGHDTVSWYQQALGQGPQFIFQYYEEEERQRGNFPDRFSGHQFPNYSSELNVNALLLGDSALYLCASSLLGKAQREQYFGPGTRLTVT.

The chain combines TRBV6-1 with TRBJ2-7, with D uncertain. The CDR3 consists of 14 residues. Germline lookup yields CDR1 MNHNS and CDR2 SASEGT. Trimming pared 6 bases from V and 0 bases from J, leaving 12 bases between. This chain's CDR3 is CASRTGQNSYEQYF. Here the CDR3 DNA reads TGTGCCAGCAGGACGGGTCAGAACTCCTACGAGCAGTACTTC.

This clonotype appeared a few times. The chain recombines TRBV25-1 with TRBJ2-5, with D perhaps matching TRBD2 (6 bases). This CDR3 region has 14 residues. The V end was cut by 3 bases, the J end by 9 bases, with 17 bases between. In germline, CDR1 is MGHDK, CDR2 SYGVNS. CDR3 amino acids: CASSDELAMGAQYF. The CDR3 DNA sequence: TGTGCCAGCAGTGATGAACTAGCCATGGGGGCCCAGTACTTC.

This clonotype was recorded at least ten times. The CDR3 DNA reads TGTGCCAGCAGCTTAGGAAGCGGGAGTACTCCAGATACGCAGTATTTT. Translation: CASSLGSGSTPDTQYF. The V and J genes are TRBV7-8 and TRBJ2-3, with 8 bases that match TRBD2. There are 16 residues in the CDR3. From germline, CDR1 is SGHVS and CDR2 FQNEAQ. V lost 1 base, J lost 4 bases, and 7 bases stayed unmatched.

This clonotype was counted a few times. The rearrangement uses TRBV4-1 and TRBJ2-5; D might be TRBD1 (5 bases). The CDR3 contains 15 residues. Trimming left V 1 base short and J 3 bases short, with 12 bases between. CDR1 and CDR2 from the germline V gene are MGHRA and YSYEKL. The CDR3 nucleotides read TGCGCCAGCAGCCAAGTCTGGCCAGGGAAAGAGACCCAGTACTTC. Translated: CASSQVWPGKETQYF.

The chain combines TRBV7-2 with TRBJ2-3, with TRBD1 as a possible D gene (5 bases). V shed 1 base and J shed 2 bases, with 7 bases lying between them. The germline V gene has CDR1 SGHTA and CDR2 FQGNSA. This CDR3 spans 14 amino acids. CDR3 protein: CASSLVRATDTQYF. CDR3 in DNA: TGTGCCAGCAGCTTAGTCAGGGCCACAGATACGCAGTATTTT. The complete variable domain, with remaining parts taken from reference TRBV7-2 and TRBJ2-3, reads GAGVSQSPSNKVTEKGKDVELRCDPISGHTALYWYRQSLGQGLEFLIYFQGNSAPDKSGLPSDRFSAERTGGSVSTLTIQRTQQEDSAVYLCASSLVRATDTQYFGPGTRLTVL.

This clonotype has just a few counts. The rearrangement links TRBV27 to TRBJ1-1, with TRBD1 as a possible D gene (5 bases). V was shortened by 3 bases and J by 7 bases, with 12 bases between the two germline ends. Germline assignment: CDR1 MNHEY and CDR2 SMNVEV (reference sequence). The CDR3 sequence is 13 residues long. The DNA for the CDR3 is TGTGCCAGCAGTTTGGGTGGGGCCGGTGAAGCTTTCTTT. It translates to CASSLGGAGEAFF.

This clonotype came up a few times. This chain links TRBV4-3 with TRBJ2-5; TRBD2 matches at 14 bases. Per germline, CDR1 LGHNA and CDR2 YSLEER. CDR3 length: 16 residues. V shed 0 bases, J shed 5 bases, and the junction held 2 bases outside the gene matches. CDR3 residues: CASSQDGTSGSETQYF. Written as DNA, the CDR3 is TGCGCCAGCAGCCAAGATGGGACTAGCGGGAGTGAGACCCAGTACTTC.

The DNA for the CDR3 is TGTGCCAGCAGGGGCGCGTACAGGGACGAAGCTTTCTTT. It encodes CASRGAYRDEAFF. This chain uses TRBV27 with TRBJ1-1, with TRBD1 as a possible D gene (6 bases). Per the germline V gene, CDR1 is MNHEY and CDR2 is SMNVEV (reference sequence). The CDR3 totals 13 residues. The V and J ends lost 6 bases and 8 bases respectively, with 16 bases between them.

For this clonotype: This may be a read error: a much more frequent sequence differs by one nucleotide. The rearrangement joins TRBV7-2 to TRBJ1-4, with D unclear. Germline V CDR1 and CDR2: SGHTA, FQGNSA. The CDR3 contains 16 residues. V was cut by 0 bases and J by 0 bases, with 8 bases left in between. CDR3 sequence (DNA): TGTGCCAGCAGCTTAGCGCCTCCTTCAACTAATGAAAAACTGTTTTTT. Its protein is CASSLAPPSTNEKLFF.

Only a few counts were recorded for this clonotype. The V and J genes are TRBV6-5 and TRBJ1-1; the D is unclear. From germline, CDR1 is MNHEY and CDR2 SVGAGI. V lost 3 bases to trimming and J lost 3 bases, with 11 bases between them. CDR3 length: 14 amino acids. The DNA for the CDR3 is TGTGCCAGCAGTTATAACTCGGGGTACACTGAAGCTTTCTTT. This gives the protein CASSYNSGYTEAFF.

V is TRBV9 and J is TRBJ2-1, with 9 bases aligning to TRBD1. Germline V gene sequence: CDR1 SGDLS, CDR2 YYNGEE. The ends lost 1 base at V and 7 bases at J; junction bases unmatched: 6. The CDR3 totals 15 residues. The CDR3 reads CASSVRTGAWNEQFF. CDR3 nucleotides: TGTGCCAGCAGCGTAAGGACAGGGGCTTGGAATGAGCAGTTCTTC.

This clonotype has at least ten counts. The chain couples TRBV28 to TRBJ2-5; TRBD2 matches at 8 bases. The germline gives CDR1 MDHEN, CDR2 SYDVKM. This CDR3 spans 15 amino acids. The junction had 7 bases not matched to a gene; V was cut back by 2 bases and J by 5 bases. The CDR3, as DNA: TGTGCCAGCAGTTTAGCGGGGGGAAAAATGGAGACCCAGTACTTC. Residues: CASSLAGGKMETQYF.

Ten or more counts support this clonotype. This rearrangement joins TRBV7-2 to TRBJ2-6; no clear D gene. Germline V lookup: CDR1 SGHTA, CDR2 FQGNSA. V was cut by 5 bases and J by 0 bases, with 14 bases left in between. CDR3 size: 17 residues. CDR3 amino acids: CASSLILGNSGANVLTF. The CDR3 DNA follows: TGTGCCAGCAGCCTAATACTGGGGAACTCTGGGGCCAACGTCCTGACTTTC.

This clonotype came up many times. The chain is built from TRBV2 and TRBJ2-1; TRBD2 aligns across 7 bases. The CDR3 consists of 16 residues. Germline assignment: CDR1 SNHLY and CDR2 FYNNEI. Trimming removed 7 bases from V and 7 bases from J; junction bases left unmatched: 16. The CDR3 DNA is TGTGCCAGCACCCCAAGCGGGGCGGGAGCCTGGAATGAGCAGTTCTTC. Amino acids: CASTPSGAGAWNEQFF.

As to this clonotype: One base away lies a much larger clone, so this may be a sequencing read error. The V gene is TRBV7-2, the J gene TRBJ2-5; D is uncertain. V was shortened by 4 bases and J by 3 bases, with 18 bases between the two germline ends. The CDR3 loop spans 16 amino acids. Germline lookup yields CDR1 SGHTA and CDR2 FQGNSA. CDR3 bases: TGTGCCAGCAGCTATACCGGACGGCGAATCGAAGAGACCCAGTACTTC. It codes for CASSYTGRRIEETQYF.

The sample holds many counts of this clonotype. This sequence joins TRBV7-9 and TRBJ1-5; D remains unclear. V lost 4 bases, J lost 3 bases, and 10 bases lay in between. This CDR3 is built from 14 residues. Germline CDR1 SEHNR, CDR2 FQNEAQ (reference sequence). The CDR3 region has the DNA TGTGCCAGCAGCTCCCCCTTCTTCAATCAGCCCCAGCATTTT. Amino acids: CASSSPFFNQPQHF.

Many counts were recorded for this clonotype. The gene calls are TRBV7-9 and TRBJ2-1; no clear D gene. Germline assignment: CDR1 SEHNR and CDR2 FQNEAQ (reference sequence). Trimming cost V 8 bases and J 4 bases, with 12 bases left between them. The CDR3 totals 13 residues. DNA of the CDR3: TGTGCCAGCGGTATGGACCAATACAATGAGCAGTTCTTC. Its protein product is CASGMDQYNEQFF.

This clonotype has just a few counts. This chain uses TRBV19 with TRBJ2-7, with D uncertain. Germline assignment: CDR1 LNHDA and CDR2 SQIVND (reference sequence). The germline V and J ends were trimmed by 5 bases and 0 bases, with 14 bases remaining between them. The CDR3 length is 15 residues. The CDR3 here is CASSPAVAGSYEQYF. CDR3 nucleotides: TGTGCCAGTAGTCCCGCGGTTGCTGGCTCCTACGAGCAGTACTTC.